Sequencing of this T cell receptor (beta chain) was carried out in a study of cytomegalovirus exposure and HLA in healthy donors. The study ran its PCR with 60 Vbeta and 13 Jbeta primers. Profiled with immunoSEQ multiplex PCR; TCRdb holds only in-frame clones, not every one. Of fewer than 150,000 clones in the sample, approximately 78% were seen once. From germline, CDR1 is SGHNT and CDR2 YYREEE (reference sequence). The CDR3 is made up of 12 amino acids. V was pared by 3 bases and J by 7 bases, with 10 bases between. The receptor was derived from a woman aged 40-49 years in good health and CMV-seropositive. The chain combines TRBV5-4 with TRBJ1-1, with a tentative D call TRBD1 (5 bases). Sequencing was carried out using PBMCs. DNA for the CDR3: TGTGCCAGCAGCTCACAGGCTGGTGAAGCTTTCTTT. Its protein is CASSSQAGEAFF.